Listed below are T cell receptor beta chains from one sample, sequenced in a study of T cell responses to AZD1222 COVID-19 vaccine. TCRdb keeps only in-frame clones here, not all; method: immunoSEQ multiplex PCR. The table has approximately 200,000 clones, 70% to 90% seen once; the top ten hold over 6%. This material consisted of peripheral blood, taken on day 0 of AZD1222 vaccination. Source of these receptors: an adult in good health. Both conserved end residues are part of each CDR3. Fields, in order: clone size, V gene, D gene, J gene, CDR3 protein, CDR3 DNA. The D gene is left open where the match is weak. Clone size is given for some rows only: seen once, a few or many times, or a class if the clone is expanded.

size: -
V: TRBV13
D: TRBD1
J: TRBJ2-7
CDR3: CASSSGTGLNEQYF
DNA: TGTGCCAGCAGCTCCGGGACAGGGCTCAACGAGCAGTACTTC

size: few
V: TRBV9
D: TRBD1
J: TRBJ1-2
CDR3: CASSARDSTIYGYTF
DNA: TGTGCCAGCAGCGCACGGGACAGCACCATCTATGGCTACACCTTC

size: -
V: TRBV19
D: -
J: TRBJ2-2
CDR3: CASETGTANTGELFF
DNA: TGTGCCAGCGAAACCGGGACCGCGAACACCGGGGAGCTGTTTTTT

size: -
V: TRBV6-6
D: TRBD2
J: TRBJ2-3
CDR3: CASSSSSGGDDTQYF
DNA: TGTGCCAGCAGTTCCAGTAGCGGGGGCGATGATACGCAGTATTTT

size: once
V: TRBV12-3/TRBV12-4
D: -
J: TRBJ2-1
CDR3: CASSLGTIEQFF
DNA: TGTGCCAGCAGTTTAGGGACAATTGAGCAGTTCTTC

size: -
V: TRBV7-8
D: -
J: TRBJ2-2
CDR3: CASSPPTRANTGELFF
DNA: TGTGCCAGCAGCCCCCCCACTAGGGCGAACACCGGGGAGCTGTTTTTT

size: -
V: TRBV6-5
D: -
J: TRBJ2-7
CDR3: CASSLDSYEQYF
DNA: TGTGCCAGCAGTCTCGACAGCTACGAGCAGTACTTC

size: once
V: TRBV4-1
D: -
J: TRBJ1-5
CDR3: CASSHMDTLQGPQHF
DNA: TGCGCCAGCAGCCACATGGACACCCTCCAAGGGCCCCAGCATTTT

size: -
V: TRBV6-2/TRBV6-3
D: -
J: TRBJ1-6
CDR3: CASSYEGSSYNSPLHF
DNA: TGTGCCAGCAGTTACGAGGGAAGCTCCTATAATTCACCCCTCCACTTT

size: -
V: TRBV6-5
D: -
J: TRBJ1-3
CDR3: CASSYRRTSGNTIYF
DNA: TGTGCCAGCAGTTACCGGAGGACCTCTGGAAACACCATATATTTT

size: -
V: TRBV5-1
D: -
J: TRBJ2-2
CDR3: CASSFTGINTGELFF
DNA: TGCGCCAGCAGCTTTACAGGGATAAACACCGGGGAGCTGTTTTTT

size: -
V: TRBV5-1
D: -
J: TRBJ2-3
CDR3: CASSLNFPDTQYF
DNA: TGCGCCAGCAGCTTGAATTTTCCAGATACGCAGTATTTT

size: -
V: TRBV6-5
D: TRBD1
J: TRBJ1-4
CDR3: CASSYRDRVEKLFF
DNA: TGTGCCAGCAGTTACCGGGACAGGGTTGAAAAACTGTTTTTT

size: -
V: TRBV5-1
D: -
J: TRBJ1-6
CDR3: CASSRTGSGDSPLHF
DNA: TGCGCCAGCAGTAGAACAGGGTCAGGGGATTCACCCCTCCACTTT

size: -
V: TRBV7-9
D: -
J: TRBJ2-7
CDR3: CASSSVGDEQYF
DNA: TGTGCCAGCAGTTCCGTGGGGGACGAGCAGTACTTC

size: -
V: TRBV7-8
D: -
J: TRBJ2-7
CDR3: CASSLVSQPYEQYF
DNA: TGTGCCAGCAGCTTAGTGAGCCAGCCCTACGAGCAGTACTTC

size: -
V: TRBV28
D: -
J: TRBJ1-1
CDR3: CASSLPQNTEAFF
DNA: TGTGCCAGCAGTTTACCCCAGAACACTGAAGCTTTCTTT

size: -
V: TRBV27
D: TRBD1
J: TRBJ2-7
CDR3: CASSLSGDRVSYEQYF
DNA: TGTGCCAGCAGTTTATCGGGGGACAGGGTCTCCTACGAGCAGTACTTC

size: -
V: TRBV24-1
D: TRBD1
J: TRBJ2-5
CDR3: CATSDRTGGQETQYF
DNA: TGTGCCACCAGTGATCGGACAGGGGGCCAAGAGACCCAGTACTTC

size: -
V: TRBV5-4
D: -
J: TRBJ2-7
CDR3: CASSLTSGYEQYF
DNA: TGTGCCAGCAGCTTAACCTCGGGCTACGAGCAGTACTTC

size: -
V: TRBV5-4
D: TRBD1
J: TRBJ1-1
CDR3: CASTSPGTENTEAFF
DNA: TGTGCCAGCACCAGCCCCGGGACAGAGAACACTGAAGCTTTCTTT

size: -
V: TRBV15
D: TRBD1
J: TRBJ2-7
CDR3: CATSRDGSRGWYEQYF
DNA: TGTGCCACCAGCAGAGATGGTAGCAGGGGGTGGTACGAGCAGTACTTC

size: -
V: TRBV4-3
D: TRBD1
J: TRBJ1-6
CDR3: CASSQTGAGNSPLHF
DNA: TGCGCCAGCAGCCAGACAGGGGCTGGTAATTCACCCCTCCACTTT

size: few
V: TRBV6-6
D: TRBD1
J: TRBJ1-6
CDR3: CASSRSRQGANSPLHF
DNA: TGTGCCAGCAGTCGATCCCGCCAGGGGGCTAATTCACCCCTCCACTTT

size: -
V: TRBV9
D: -
J: TRBJ1-3
CDR3: CASSAPDSGNTIYF
DNA: TGTGCCAGCAGCGCACCGGACAGTGGAAACACCATATATTTT

size: -
V: TRBV27
D: TRBD1
J: TRBJ1-6
CDR3: CASSWARGGNSPLHF
DNA: TGTGCCAGCAGTTGGGCCAGGGGGGGTAATTCACCCCTCCACTTT

size: -
V: TRBV7-9
D: -
J: TRBJ1-5
CDR3: CASSPGSGRDQPQHF
DNA: TGTGCCAGCAGCCCGGGGTCGGGGAGAGATCAGCCCCAGCATTTT

size: -
V: TRBV18
D: -
J: TRBJ2-2
CDR3: CASSPLDTGELFF
DNA: TGTGCCAGCTCACCATTAGACACCGGGGAGCTGTTTTTT

size: -
V: TRBV12-3/TRBV12-4
D: -
J: TRBJ2-1
CDR3: CASSSHGSEQFF
DNA: TGTGCCAGCAGTTCTCACGGGTCTGAGCAGTTCTTC

size: -
V: TRBV15
D: -
J: TRBJ2-2
CDR3: CATSRDLDTGELFF
DNA: TGTGCCACCAGCAGAGATCTAGACACCGGGGAGCTGTTTTTT

size: -
V: TRBV5-5
D: -
J: TRBJ1-4
CDR3: CASSLRVDLFEKLFF
DNA: TGTGCCAGCAGCTTGAGGGTGGACCTATTTGAAAAACTGTTTTTT

size: -
V: TRBV7-8
D: TRBD1
J: TRBJ1-2
CDR3: CASSPGGALHYGYTF
DNA: TGTGCCAGCAGCCCAGGGGGGGCACTACACTATGGCTACACCTTC

size: -
V: TRBV2
D: -
J: TRBJ2-1
CDR3: CATQSPTHEQFF
DNA: TGTGCCACCCAGAGCCCGACCCATGAGCAGTTCTTC

size: -
V: TRBV4-1
D: TRBD2
J: TRBJ2-7
CDR3: CASSQVGTSGYNFRYF
DNA: TGCGCCAGCAGCCAAGTCGGGACTAGCGGGTACAACTTCAGGTACTTC

size: -
V: TRBV6-5
D: -
J: TRBJ2-5
CDR3: CASGPRNGARKYF
DNA: TGTGCCAGCGGACCGCGAAACGGTGCGCGAAAGTACTTC

size: -
V: TRBV29-1
D: -
J: TRBJ2-3
CDR3: CSVEDLGGVDTQYF
DNA: TGCAGCGTTGAAGATCTTGGGGGAGTAGATACGCAGTATTTT

size: -
V: TRBV19
D: -
J: TRBJ1-5
CDR3: CASSPSKVQPQHF
DNA: TGTGCCAGTAGTCCCTCTAAGGTTCAGCCCCAGCATTTT

size: -
V: TRBV4-1
D: -
J: TRBJ1-2
CDR3: CASARVDGYGYTF
DNA: TGCGCCAGCGCTCGGGTGGACGGCTATGGCTACACCTTC

size: -
V: TRBV7-9
D: -
J: TRBJ1-3
CDR3: CASSLVGEAGNTIYF
DNA: TGTGCCAGCAGCTTAGTGGGGGAAGCTGGAAACACCATATATTTT

size: -
V: TRBV6-6
D: -
J: TRBJ1-5
CDR3: CAGSQGSGDQPQHF
DNA: TGTGCCGGATCCCAGGGATCGGGTGATCAGCCCCAGCATTTT

size: -
V: TRBV5-1
D: -
J: TRBJ1-1
CDR3: CASSQYMNTEAFF
DNA: TGCGCCAGCAGTCAGTACATGAACACTGAAGCTTTCTTT

size: -
V: TRBV5-1
D: TRBD1
J: TRBJ1-2
CDR3: CASSPTGTGDPYGYTF
DNA: TGCGCCAGCAGCCCAACCGGGACAGGGGACCCCTATGGCTACACCTTC

size: -
V: TRBV2
D: -
J: TRBJ1-6
CDR3: CASRSDSSYNSPLHF
DNA: TGTGCCAGCAGGTCGGACAGCTCCTATAATTCACCCCTCCACTTT

size: once
V: TRBV11-1
D: TRBD1
J: TRBJ1-1
CDR3: CASSRTGGGTEAFF
DNA: TGTGCCAGCAGCAGGACAGGGGGCGGAACTGAAGCTTTCTTT

size: -
V: TRBV14
D: TRBD1
J: TRBJ1-2
CDR3: CASSQGLGQGTGYTF
DNA: TGTGCCAGCAGCCAAGGCCTGGGACAGGGCACTGGCTACACCTTC

size: -
V: TRBV28
D: TRBD1
J: TRBJ2-7
CDR3: CASGLPGQGVYEQYF
DNA: TGTGCCAGCGGTCTCCCGGGACAGGGAGTGTACGAGCAGTACTTC

size: -
V: TRBV9
D: -
J: TRBJ1-1
CDR3: CASSVGRGNTEAFF
DNA: TGTGCCAGCAGCGTAGGGCGGGGGAACACTGAAGCTTTCTTT